Listed below are T cell receptor beta chains from one sample, sequenced in a study of cytomegalovirus exposure and HLA in healthy donors. Clones were read by immunoSEQ multiplex PCR, and TCRdb kept only the in-frame ones, dropping some. The sample lists 150,000 to 200,000 clones, approximately 88% occurring once. The sequencing sample was made of PBMCs. The receptor source for this set is a woman between 18 and 29 years old in good health and CMV-seronegative. Each CDR3 is given with its conserved first and last residue. Fields, in order: D gene, clone size, V gene, J gene, CDR3 protein, CDR3 DNA. The D gene is left open where the match is weak. Size is omitted from some rows. Given values are once, few, many or a class for expanded clones.

.	.	TRBV15	TRBJ1-2	CATSRVLRDKSHGYTF	TGTGCCACCAGCAGAGTACTCCGGGACAAGTCTCATGGCTACACCTTC
TRBD2	.	TRBV19	TRBJ2-7	CATRLREGYEQYF	TGTGCCACCCGATTGCGGGAGGGCTACGAGCAGTACTTC
TRBD2	.	TRBV5-1	TRBJ2-1	CASSFGGGGPTNEQFF	TGCGCCAGCAGCTTCGGGGGCGGGGGGCCGACCAATGAGCAGTTCTTC
.	.	TRBV4-1	TRBJ2-7	CASSYLSGYEQYF	TGCGCCAGCAGCTACCTCAGCGGGTACGAGCAGTACTTC
.	.	TRBV15	TRBJ1-5	CATSVRTSGQPQHF	TGTGCCACCAGCGTTCGGACATCGGGTCAGCCCCAGCATTTT
TRBD1	.	TRBV6-5	TRBJ1-2	CASGGDRAKTYGYTF	TGTGCCAGTGGCGGTGACAGGGCGAAAACTTATGGCTACACCTTC
TRBD1	.	TRBV28	TRBJ1-2	CASSQRGAGTGPWGYGYTF	TGTGCCAGCAGTCAACGCGGGGCGGGGACAGGCCCCTGGGGCTATGGCTACACCTTC
.	few	TRBV5-4	TRBJ1-5	CASSLAHSNQPQHF	TGTGCCAGCAGCTTGGCCCATAGCAATCAGCCCCAGCATTTT
.	few	TRBV11-2	TRBJ1-2	CASSPNRENGYTF	TGTGCCAGCAGCCCAAACAGGGAGAATGGCTACACCTTC
TRBD1	few	TRBV9	TRBJ2-1	CASSTNRGRILFINEQFF	TGTGCCAGCAGCACTAACAGGGGGCGTATCCTCTTTATCAATGAGCAGTTCTTC
TRBD2	.	TRBV9	TRBJ2-5	CASSVGSLAGVQETQYF	TGTGCCAGCAGCGTAGGGTCCCTAGCGGGGGTTCAAGAGACCCAGTACTTC
TRBD1	.	TRBV11-2	TRBJ2-6	CASSLLRDSQTGANVLTF	TGTGCCAGCAGCTTACTCCGGGACAGCCAGACTGGGGCCAACGTCCTGACTTTC
TRBD1	.	TRBV28	TRBJ2-7	CASSGSGTEYEQYF	TGTGCCAGCAGTGGATCCGGGACAGAGTACGAGCAGTACTTC
TRBD1	.	TRBV10-3	TRBJ2-7	CAISAGTGVDEQYF	TGTGCCATCAGCGCCGGGACAGGGGTTGACGAGCAGTACTTC
.	once	TRBV30	TRBJ2-7	CAWRNRYEQYF	TGTGCCTGGCGTAACAGGTACGAGCAGTACTTC
TRBD2	.	TRBV28	TRBJ2-3	CASSLRGTRSTDTQYF	TGTGCCAGCAGTTTACGCGGGACTAGGAGCACAGATACGCAGTATTTT
TRBD1	.	TRBV6-5	TRBJ2-5	CASSYSMRRGETQYF	TGTGCCAGCAGTTACTCGATGCGCAGGGGGGAGACCCAGTACTTC
.	.	TRBV5-8	TRBJ2-7	CASSDGLGSSYEQYF	TGTGCCAGCAGCGATGGGTTAGGGAGCTCCTACGAGCAGTACTTC